The clone carrying this T cell receptor beta chain has a count of ten or more. The data derive from a study of T cells in Graves' hyperthyroidism and ophthalmopathy. Trimming took 2 bases from V and 13 from J, leaving 12 bases between them. Germline CDR1 GTSNPN, CDR2 SVGIG (reference sequence). The CDR3 has 11 amino acids. Researchers took RNA transcripts and amplified the TCR beta CDR3 regions from them. TCR CDR3 regions were first amplified by RT-PCR with HTBI primers. TCRdb redid the calling of the multiplex PCR reads with MiXCR, one entry per CDR3 protein. This table has about 270,000 distinct CDR3 sequences, about 20% appearing once.

Sequencing was done on a sample of blood. The chain links TRBV30 to TRBJ2-1; the D gene is possibly TRBD1 (5 bases). The receptor was derived from a man aged 25-45 years with Graves' ophthalmopathy. Here the CDR3 DNA reads TGTGCCTGGAGTTCAGGGCTAGACCAGTTCTTC. Translated: CAWSSGLDQFF.